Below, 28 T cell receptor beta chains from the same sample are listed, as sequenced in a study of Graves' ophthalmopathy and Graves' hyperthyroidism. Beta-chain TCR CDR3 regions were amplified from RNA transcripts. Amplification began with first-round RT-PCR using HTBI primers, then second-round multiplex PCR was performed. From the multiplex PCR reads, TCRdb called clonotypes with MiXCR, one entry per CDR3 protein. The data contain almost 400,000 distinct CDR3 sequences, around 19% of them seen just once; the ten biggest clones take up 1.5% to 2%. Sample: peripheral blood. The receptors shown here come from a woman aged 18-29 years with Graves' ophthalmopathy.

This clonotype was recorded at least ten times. The CDR3 region has the DNA TGTGCCAGCAGTTACTCTGAGACTAGCTTGGAGACCCAGTACTTC. Its protein product is CASSYSETSLETQYF. The V call is TRBV6-5, the J call TRBJ2-5, with 7 bases that match TRBD2. This CDR3 comprises 15 residues. V shed 0 bases and J 5 bases; nucleotides not matched to a gene: 6. Per the germline V gene, CDR1 is MNHEY and CDR2 is SVGAGI.

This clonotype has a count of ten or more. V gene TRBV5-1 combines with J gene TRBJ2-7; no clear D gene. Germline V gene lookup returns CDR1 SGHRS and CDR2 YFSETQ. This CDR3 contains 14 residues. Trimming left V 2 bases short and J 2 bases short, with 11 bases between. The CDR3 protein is CASSFTAGPYEQYF. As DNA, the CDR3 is TGCGCCAGCAGCTTCACTGCTGGGCCCTACGAGCAGTACTTC.

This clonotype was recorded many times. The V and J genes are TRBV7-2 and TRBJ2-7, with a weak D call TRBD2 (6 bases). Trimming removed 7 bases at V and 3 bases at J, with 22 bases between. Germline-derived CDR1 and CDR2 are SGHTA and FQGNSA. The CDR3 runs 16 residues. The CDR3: CASNQGGVAWGYEQYF. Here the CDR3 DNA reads TGTGCCAGCAACCAAGGAGGGGTTGCGTGGGGCTACGAGCAGTACTTC.

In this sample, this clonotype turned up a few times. The CDR3 nucleotides are TGTGCCAGCTCTCTCCCCCAGCCGGGACAGGGCAATGAGCAGTTCTTC. The encoded protein is CASSLPQPGQGNEQFF. The V and J genes are TRBV18 and TRBJ2-1; 9 bases are a match to TRBD1. Per germline, CDR1 KGHSH and CDR2 LQKENI. This CDR3 region has 16 residues. Trimming took 6 bases from V and 6 from J; bases not matched to a gene: 12.

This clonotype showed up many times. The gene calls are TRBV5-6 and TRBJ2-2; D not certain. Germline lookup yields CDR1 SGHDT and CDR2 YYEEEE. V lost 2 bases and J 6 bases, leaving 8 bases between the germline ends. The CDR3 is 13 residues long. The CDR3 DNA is TGTGCCAGCAGCTTCCCCTATGCCGGGGAGCTGTTTTTT. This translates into CASSFPYAGELFF.

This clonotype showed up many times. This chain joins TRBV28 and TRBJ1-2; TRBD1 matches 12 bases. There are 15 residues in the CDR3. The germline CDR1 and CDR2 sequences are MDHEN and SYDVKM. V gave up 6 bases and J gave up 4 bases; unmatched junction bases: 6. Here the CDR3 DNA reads TGTGCCAGCAGGCCTGGGACAGGGGGCGGCTATGGCTACACCTTC. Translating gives CASRPGTGGGYGYTF.

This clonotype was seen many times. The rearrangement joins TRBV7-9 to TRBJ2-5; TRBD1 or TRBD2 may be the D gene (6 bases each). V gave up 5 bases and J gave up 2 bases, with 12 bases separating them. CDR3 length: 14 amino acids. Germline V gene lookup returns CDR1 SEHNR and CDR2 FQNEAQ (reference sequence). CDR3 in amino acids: CASSLRGTQETQYF. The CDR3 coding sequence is TGTGCCAGCAGCCTTAGGGGGACTCAAGAGACCCAGTACTTC.

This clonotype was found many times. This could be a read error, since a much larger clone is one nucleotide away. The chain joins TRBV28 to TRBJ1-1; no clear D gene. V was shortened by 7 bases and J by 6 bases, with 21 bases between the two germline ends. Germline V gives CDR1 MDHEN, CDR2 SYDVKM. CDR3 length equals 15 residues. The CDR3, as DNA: TGTGCCAGCAATTTCGGCCCCAAGGGTCTCTCTGAAGCTTTCTTT. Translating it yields CASNFGPKGLSEAFF.

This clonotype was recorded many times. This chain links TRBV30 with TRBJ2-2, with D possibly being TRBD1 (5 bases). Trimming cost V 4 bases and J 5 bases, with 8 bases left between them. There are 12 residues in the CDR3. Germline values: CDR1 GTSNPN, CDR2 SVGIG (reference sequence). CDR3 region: CAWTPGTGELFF. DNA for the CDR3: TGTGCCTGGACCCCAGGGACCGGGGAGCTGTTTTTT.

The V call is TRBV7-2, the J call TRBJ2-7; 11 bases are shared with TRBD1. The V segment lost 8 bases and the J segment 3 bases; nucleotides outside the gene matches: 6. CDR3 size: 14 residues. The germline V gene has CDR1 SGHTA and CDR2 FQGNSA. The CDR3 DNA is TGTGCCAGCGATGGGACAGGGGGGGTCTACGAGCAGTACTTC. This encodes CASDGTGGVYEQYF.

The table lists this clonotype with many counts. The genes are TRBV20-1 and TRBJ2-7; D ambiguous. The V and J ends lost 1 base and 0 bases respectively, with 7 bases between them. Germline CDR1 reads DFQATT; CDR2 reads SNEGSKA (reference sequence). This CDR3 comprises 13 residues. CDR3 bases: TGCAGTGCTAGAGTCTTGAGCTCCTACGAGCAGTACTTC. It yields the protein CSARVLSSYEQYF.

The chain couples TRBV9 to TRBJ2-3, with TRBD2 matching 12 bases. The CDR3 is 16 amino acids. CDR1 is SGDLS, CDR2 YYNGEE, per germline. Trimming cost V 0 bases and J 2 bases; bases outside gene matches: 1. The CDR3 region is CASSVGTSGITDTQYF. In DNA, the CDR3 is TGTGCCAGCAGCGTAGGGACTAGCGGGATCACAGATACGCAGTATTTT.

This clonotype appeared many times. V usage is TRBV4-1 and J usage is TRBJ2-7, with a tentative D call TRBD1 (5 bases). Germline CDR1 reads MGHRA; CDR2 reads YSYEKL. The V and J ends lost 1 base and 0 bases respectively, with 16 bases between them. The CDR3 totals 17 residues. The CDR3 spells CASSQGYWGLSSYEQYF. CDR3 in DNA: TGCGCCAGCAGCCAAGGTTATTGGGGCCTTAGCTCCTACGAGCAGTACTTC.

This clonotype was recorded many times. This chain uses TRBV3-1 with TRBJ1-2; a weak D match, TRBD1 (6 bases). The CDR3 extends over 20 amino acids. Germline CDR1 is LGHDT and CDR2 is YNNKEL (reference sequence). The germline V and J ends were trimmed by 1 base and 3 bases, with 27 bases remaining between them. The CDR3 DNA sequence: TGTGCCAGCAGCCAAGCGTATTCGTGGGGGGCGCAAGTAGTAGACTATGGCTACACCTTC. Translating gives CASSQAYSWGAQVVDYGYTF.

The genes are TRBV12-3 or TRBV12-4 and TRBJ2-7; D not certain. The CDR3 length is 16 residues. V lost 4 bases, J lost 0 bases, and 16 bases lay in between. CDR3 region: CASSSLRAPSSYEQYF. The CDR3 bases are TGTGCCAGCAGTTCCCTGAGAGCCCCGAGCTCCTACGAGCAGTACTTC.

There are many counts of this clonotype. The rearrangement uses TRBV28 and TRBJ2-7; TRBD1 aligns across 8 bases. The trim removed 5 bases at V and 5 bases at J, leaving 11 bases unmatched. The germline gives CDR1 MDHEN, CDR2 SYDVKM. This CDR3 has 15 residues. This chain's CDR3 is CASSPPGRGLNEQYF. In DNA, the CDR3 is TGTGCCAGCAGTCCTCCGGGCAGGGGGCTAAACGAGCAGTACTTC.

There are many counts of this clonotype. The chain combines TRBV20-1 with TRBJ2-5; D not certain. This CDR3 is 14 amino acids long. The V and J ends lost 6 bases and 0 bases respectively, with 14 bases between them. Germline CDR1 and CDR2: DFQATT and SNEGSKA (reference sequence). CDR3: CSANGVPYQETQYF. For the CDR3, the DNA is TGCAGTGCCAACGGCGTTCCGTACCAAGAGACCCAGTACTTC.

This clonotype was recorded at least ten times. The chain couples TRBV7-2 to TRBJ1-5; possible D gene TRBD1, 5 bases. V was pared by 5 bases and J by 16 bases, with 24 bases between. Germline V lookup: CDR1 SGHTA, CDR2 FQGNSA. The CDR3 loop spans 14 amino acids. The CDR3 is CASSPLLPGSETHF. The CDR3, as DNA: TGTGCCAGCAGCCCCCTACTACCAGGGAGCGAGACACATTTT.

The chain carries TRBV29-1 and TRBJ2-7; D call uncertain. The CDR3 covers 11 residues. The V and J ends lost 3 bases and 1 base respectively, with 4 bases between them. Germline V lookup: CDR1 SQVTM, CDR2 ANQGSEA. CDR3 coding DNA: TGCAGCGTTGAGTATTCCTACGAGCAGTACTTC. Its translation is CSVEYSYEQYF.

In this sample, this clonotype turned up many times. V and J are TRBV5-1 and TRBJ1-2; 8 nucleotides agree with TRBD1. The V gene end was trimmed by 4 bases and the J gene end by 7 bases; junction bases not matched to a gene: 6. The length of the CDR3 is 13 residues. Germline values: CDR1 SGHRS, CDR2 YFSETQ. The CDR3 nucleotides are TGCGCCAGCAGCAAGACAGGGGAGGCTGGCTACACCTTC. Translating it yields CASSKTGEAGYTF.

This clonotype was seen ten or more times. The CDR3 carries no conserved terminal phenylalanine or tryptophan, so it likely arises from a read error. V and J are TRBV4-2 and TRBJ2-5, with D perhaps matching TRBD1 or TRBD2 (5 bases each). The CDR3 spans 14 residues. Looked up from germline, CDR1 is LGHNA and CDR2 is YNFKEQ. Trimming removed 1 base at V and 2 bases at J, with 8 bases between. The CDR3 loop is CASSQGDAQETQYL. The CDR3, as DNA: TGTGCCAGCAGCCAAGGGGACGCACAAGAGACCCAGTACCTC.

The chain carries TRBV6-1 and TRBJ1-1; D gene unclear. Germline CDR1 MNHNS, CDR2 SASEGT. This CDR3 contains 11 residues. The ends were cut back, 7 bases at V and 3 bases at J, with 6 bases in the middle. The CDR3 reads CASNHDTEAFF. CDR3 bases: TGTGCCAGCAATCACGACACTGAAGCTTTCTTT.

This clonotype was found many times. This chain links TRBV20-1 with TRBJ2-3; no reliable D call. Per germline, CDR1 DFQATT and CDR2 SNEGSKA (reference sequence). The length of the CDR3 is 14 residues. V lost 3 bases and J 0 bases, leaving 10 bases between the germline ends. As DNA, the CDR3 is TGCAGTGCTAGGCAGACCAGTAGCACAGATACGCAGTATTTT. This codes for CSARQTSSTDTQYF.

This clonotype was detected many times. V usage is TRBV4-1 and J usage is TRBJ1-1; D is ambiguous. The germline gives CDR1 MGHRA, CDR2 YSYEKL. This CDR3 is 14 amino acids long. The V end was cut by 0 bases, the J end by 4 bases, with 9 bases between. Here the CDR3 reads CASSQDPPGTEAFF. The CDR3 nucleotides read TGCGCCAGCAGCCAAGATCCCCCGGGCACTGAAGCTTTCTTT.

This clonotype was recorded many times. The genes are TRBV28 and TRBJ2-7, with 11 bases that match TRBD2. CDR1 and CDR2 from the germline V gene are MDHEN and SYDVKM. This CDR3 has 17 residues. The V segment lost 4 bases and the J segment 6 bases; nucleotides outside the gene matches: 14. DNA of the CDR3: TGTGCCAGCAGTTCGGGACTAGCGGAGGGGGGCCCTAGCGAGCAGTACTTC. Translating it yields CASSSGLAEGGPSEQYF.

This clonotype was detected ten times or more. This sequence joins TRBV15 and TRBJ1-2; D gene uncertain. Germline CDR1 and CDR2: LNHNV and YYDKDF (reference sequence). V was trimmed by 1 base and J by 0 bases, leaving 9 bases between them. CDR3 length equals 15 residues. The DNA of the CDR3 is TGTGCCACCAGCAGAGGACCTTCCCCTAACTATGGCTACACCTTC. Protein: CATSRGPSPNYGYTF.

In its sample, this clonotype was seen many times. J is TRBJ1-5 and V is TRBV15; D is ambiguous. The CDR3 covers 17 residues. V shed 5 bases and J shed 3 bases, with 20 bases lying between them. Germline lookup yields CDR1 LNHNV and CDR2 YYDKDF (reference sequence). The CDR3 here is CATSPRMVPQSNQPQHF. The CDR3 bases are TGTGCCACCAGCCCTCGAATGGTCCCTCAGTCCAATCAGCCCCAGCATTTT.

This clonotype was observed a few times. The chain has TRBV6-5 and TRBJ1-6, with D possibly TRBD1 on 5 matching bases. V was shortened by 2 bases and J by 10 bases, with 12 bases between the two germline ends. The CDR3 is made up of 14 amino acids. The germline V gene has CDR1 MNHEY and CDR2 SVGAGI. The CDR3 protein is CASSYEGMGSPLHF. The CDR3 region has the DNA TGTGCCAGCAGTTACGAGGGGATGGGATCACCCCTCCACTTT.